The rows below give T cell receptor beta chains drawn from one sample of a study of shared clonotypes between healthy human individuals. The table came from immunoSEQ multiplex PCR; TCRdb's copy has only in-frame clones and leaves some out. This table holds over a million clones, around 98.5% found once. Sequenced material: naive CD4+ T cells sorted from blood. The receptors derive from a man aged 25 to 40 in good health. CDR3s include the opening cysteine and the closing phenylalanine or tryptophan. The order of the fields is D gene, V gene, CDR3 protein. A D gene is named only where the DNA matches it firmly.

-	TRBV20-1	CSARGETQYF
-	TRBV30	CAWSAHNEQFF
TRBD2	TRBV2	CASSAGRTSGMYNEQFF
-	TRBV28	CASSFKQGSPGELFF
TRBD1	TRBV4-1	CASSQDEGTASNQPQHF
TRBD1	TRBV5-1	CASSIHQGAYEQYF
TRBD1	TRBV4-1	CASRAQGSNQPQHF
-	TRBV10-3	CAISGISNEQFF
-	TRBV19	CASSMGPYSRYEQYF
TRBD2	TRBV25-1	CASSGLAGGTGELFF
TRBD1	TRBV7-3	CASSLTGQENHEAFF
-	TRBV5-1	CASSALDLQETQYF
TRBD1	TRBV28	CASSSHRGRGNQPQHF
TRBD2	TRBV6-1	CASSRTSENEQFF
-	TRBV7-3	CASSLGGAHNEQFF
TRBD1	TRBV19	CASSIRVRDRGYNEQFF
TRBD1	TRBV19	CASSKLLGQGSHEQFF
-	TRBV5-1	CASSQPGYFYEQYF
-	TRBV19	CASSKRGAGTNEKLFF
-	TRBV28	CASRDDGYTF
TRBD2	TRBV19	CASTPEPGLAGVYNEQFF
TRBD2	TRBV7-7	CASSFTSGKQETQYF
-	TRBV5-1	CASSLEVNTEAFF
-	TRBV15	CATSRDRAKSNEQFF
TRBD2	TRBV9	CASSVDAGEGHTQYF
TRBD2	TRBV5-1	CASSVEGLAGLNEQFF
TRBD2	TRBV9	CASSANMGLANYNEQFF
-	TRBV6-6	CASNGRVSSYEQYF
TRBD1	TRBV7-2	CASSFRTGAAKLFF
TRBD2	TRBV6-5	CASSYSVLAGSYEQYF
TRBD1	TRBV9	CASSVGLQGVRAHTSYNEQFF
TRBD2	TRBV5-4	CASSLGGTSVRELFF
-	TRBV5-4	CASSLARGTDTQYF
-	TRBV4-2	CASSQDGYFPEQFF
-	TRBV29-1	CSVRVSGRNTGELFF
-	TRBV11-3	CASSTSSGPYNEQFF
-	TRBV11-3	CASSLEEDTQYF
TRBD2	TRBV10-1	CASSALAGVGEQYF
-	TRBV7-9	CASSQAGQPYEQYF
TRBD1	TRBV18	CASSPPGTARSEQYF
TRBD1	TRBV9	CASSVALPGGDDEQYF
-	TRBV18	CASSPTGSSDTQYF
-	TRBV5-1	CASSLEATTYYEQYF
-	TRBV20-1	CSASWGEQFF